A single sample gave rise to the 26 T cell receptor beta chains below, sequenced in a study of PD-L1 blockade in urothelial cancer. Some clones are missing from TCRdb's copy, which holds only in-frame ones; the method was immunoSEQ multiplex PCR. This sample carries tens of thousands of clones, 90% of them seen once, and the ten largest clones take 3.5% to 5%. Time point denoted: pretreatment peripheral blood. This sample comprised PBMCs, obtained around atezolizumab (anti-PD-L1) treatment. The receptor set was obtained from a man between 65 and 85 years old with urothelial cancer.

The chain uses TRBV6-5 and TRBJ2-7; D possibly corresponds to TRBD1 (5 bases). CDR3 size: 15 residues. From germline, CDR1 is MNHEY and CDR2 SVGAGI. Deletions cut 0 bases from V and 5 bases from J, with 14 bases between. This CDR3 is CASSYSGQGLDEQYF. The CDR3 bases are TGTGCCAGCAGTTACTCGGGGCAAGGGCTCGACGAGCAGTACTTC.

This chain connects TRBV7-9 to TRBJ2-5; 10 bases align to TRBD1. Germline V gene sequence: CDR1 SEHNR, CDR2 FQNEAQ (reference sequence). Trimming at V came to 5 bases and at J to 1 base, leaving 4 bases not matched to a gene. The CDR3 is 15 residues long. In nucleotides, the CDR3 is TGTGCCAGCAGCCCCGGGACAGGGGCCCAAGAGACCCAGTACTTC. Protein: CASSPGTGAQETQYF.

V gene TRBV9 combines with J gene TRBJ2-3; D unclear. Germline lookup yields CDR1 SGDLS and CDR2 YYNGEE. The CDR3 runs 18 residues. Trimming took 0 bases from V and 5 from J, leaving 22 bases between them. The CDR3 reads CASSVVFFLPTSKDTQYF. Written as DNA, the CDR3 is TGTGCCAGCAGCGTAGTATTCTTTTTGCCTACCTCCAAAGATACGCAGTATTTT.

The chain uses TRBV7-9 and TRBJ2-7; 10 nucleotides align to TRBD1. CDR1 is SEHNR, CDR2 FQNEAQ, per germline (reference sequence). V lost 5 bases and J lost 1; bases outside the gene matches: 8. The CDR3 totals 16 residues. DNA for the CDR3: TGTGCCAGCAGCCCCCGGGACAGGGGACAATCCTACGAGCAGTACTTC. This codes for CASSPRDRGQSYEQYF.

This clone was picked up many times. The chain combines TRBV6-1 with TRBJ1-4; 9 bases line up with TRBD1. The germline V gene has CDR1 MNHNS and CDR2 SASEGT. There are 14 residues in the CDR3. V trimming: 10 bases; J trimming: 8 bases; junction bases outside the gene matches: 11. CDR3 DNA sequence: TGTGCCATTACCCCGGGACAGGGCGAGGAAAAACTGTTTTTT. This encodes CAITPGQGEEKLFF.

This chain uses TRBV29-1 with TRBJ1-1; D is unresolved. This CDR3 is built from 13 residues. Germline values: CDR1 SQVTM, CDR2 ANQGSEA. With 1 base removed from V and 6 bases from J, the gap between germline ends came to 12 bases. In DNA, the CDR3 is TGCAGCGTTGAAGGCGGGCCGGGTGCTGAAGCTTTCTTT. It translates to CSVEGGPGAEAFF.

V usage is TRBV5-6 and J usage is TRBJ2-5; TRBD1 matches 8 bases. CDR3 length: 12 amino acids. J gave up 5 bases and V 3 bases, and 0 bases lay outside the gene matches. Germline CDR1 is SGHDT and CDR2 is YYEEEE. The CDR3 spells CASSWDRETQYF. The CDR3 bases are TGTGCCAGCAGCTGGGACAGGGAGACCCAGTACTTC.

The chain employs TRBV5-4 and TRBJ2-2, with D possibly TRBD1 on 5 matching bases. The CDR3 extends over 14 amino acids. Germline assignment: CDR1 SGHNT and CDR2 YYREEE (reference sequence). V was shortened by 0 bases and J by 6 bases, with 9 bases between the two germline ends. CDR3 amino acids: CASSLVRQSGELFF. As DNA, the CDR3 is TGTGCCAGCAGCTTGGTGCGACAGTCCGGGGAGCTGTTTTTT.

The chain uses TRBV5-1 and TRBJ1-2; maybe TRBD1 (5 bases). The CDR3 length is 13 residues. Germline CDR1 and CDR2: SGHRS and YFSETQ. Deletions cut 2 bases from V and 4 bases from J, with 9 bases between. DNA of the CDR3: TGCGCCAGCAGCTTAGGGGAACCCTATGGCTACACCTTC. Protein: CASSLGEPYGYTF.

V and J are TRBV28 and TRBJ2-7; 10 positions match TRBD1. CDR1 and CDR2 from the germline V gene are MDHEN and SYDVKM. Germline trimming cut 7 bases from V and 2 bases from J; bases unmatched to any gene: 8. The CDR3 loop spans 15 amino acids. The CDR3 nucleotides are TGTGCCAGCACCCCTGGGGGGACAGGGGCCTACGAGCAGTACTTC. Its translation: CASTPGGTGAYEQYF.

The genes are TRBV18 and TRBJ2-1, with 8 bases identical to TRBD2. The CDR3 runs to 16 residues. Per germline, CDR1 KGHSH and CDR2 LQKENI. V lost 0 bases, J lost 4 bases, and 5 bases stayed unmatched. This chain's CDR3 is CASSPPQRGFYNEQFF. CDR3 coding DNA: TGTGCCAGCTCACCACCACAGCGGGGGTTTTACAATGAGCAGTTCTTC.

J is TRBJ2-7 and V is TRBV9, with 13 bases aligning to TRBD2. V dropped 2 bases and J dropped 3; count of bases not matched to a gene: 5. Germline CDR1 and CDR2: SGDLS and YYNGEE. The CDR3 is 16 residues long. In DNA, the CDR3 is TGTGCCAGCAGCGTTGGAGGACTAGCGGGAGACTACGAGCAGTACTTC. Translation gives CASSVGGLAGDYEQYF. The variable domain in full, completed from reference TRBV9 and TRBJ2-7, reads DSGVTQTPKHLITATGQRVTLRCSPRSGDLSVYWYQQSLDQGLQFLIQYYNGEERAKGNILERFSAQQFPDLHSELNLSSLELGDSALYFCASSVGGLAGDYEQYFGPGTRLTVT.

The chain combines TRBV30 with TRBJ2-7; TRBD1 aligns across 7 bases. Germline V lookup: CDR1 GTSNPN, CDR2 SVGIG (reference sequence). The CDR3 is 13 residues long. V lost 2 bases and J lost 3; bases outside the gene matches: 4. The CDR3 loop is CAWSRSGGYEQYF. Here the CDR3 DNA reads TGTGCCTGGAGTAGGTCAGGGGGCTACGAGCAGTACTTC.

V usage is TRBV6-5 and J usage is TRBJ1-1; D is uncertain. V was clipped by 3 bases and J by 0 bases, with 14 bases between them. CDR1 MNHEY and CDR2 SVGAGI come from the germline V gene. The CDR3 runs to 16 residues. The CDR3, as DNA: TGTGCCAGCAGTTATTCCTACAGTTGGATGAACACTGAAGCTTTCTTT. This translates into CASSYSYSWMNTEAFF.

The chain is built from TRBV28 and TRBJ2-1, with a weak D call TRBD1 (7 bases). This CDR3 contains 15 residues. V dropped 7 bases and J dropped 6 bases, with 19 bases sitting between them. The germline CDR1 and CDR2 sequences are MDHEN and SYDVKM. CDR3 coding DNA: TGTGCCAGCATCAGGGGAGGACAGGTAGGCAATGAGCAGTTCTTC. It encodes CASIRGGQVGNEQFF.

This chain joins TRBV7-8 and TRBJ2-5; TRBD2 matches 9 bases. The CDR3 spans 17 residues. Germline values: CDR1 SGHVS, CDR2 FQNEAQ. Unmatched junction bases numbered 11, after V lost 0 bases and J lost 6 bases. The CDR3, as DNA: TGTGCCAGCAGCTTAGCCACCCTTAGCGGGAGCATGAAGACCCAGTACTTC. Protein product: CASSLATLSGSMKTQYF.

The rearrangement links TRBV7-2 to TRBJ2-1, with no clear D. The germline V and J ends were trimmed by 5 bases and 6 bases, with 14 bases remaining between them. Looked up from germline, CDR1 is SGHTA and CDR2 is FQGNSA. The CDR3 consists of 14 residues. CDR3 DNA: TGTGCCAGCAGCCCCCGGGTCTTAGGCAATGAGCAGTTCTTC. Protein sequence: CASSPRVLGNEQFF.

This sequence joins TRBV5-6 and TRBJ1-2; 8 nucleotides agree with TRBD1. With V trimmed by 5 bases and J by 8 bases, 8 bases remained unmatched. This CDR3 is built from 13 residues. Germline V gene sequence: CDR1 SGHDT, CDR2 YYEEEE. CDR3 bases: TGTGCCAGCAGTTTTGACAGGGGAGGAGGCTACACCTTC. Amino acid sequence: CASSFDRGGGYTF.

The chain recombines TRBV18 with TRBJ2-1; D might be TRBD2 (5 bases). This CDR3 is built from 15 residues. Between the trimmed V and J ends, which lost 5 bases and 9 bases, there was a span of 20 bases. Germline-derived CDR1 and CDR2 are KGHSH and LQKENI. CDR3 residues: CASSLVATGEREQFF. In DNA form, the CDR3 reads TGTGCCAGCTCATTAGTAGCGACTGGAGAACGTGAGCAGTTCTTC.

The V gene is TRBV18, the J gene TRBJ1-4; 8 nucleotides align to TRBD1. V trimming: 3 bases; J trimming: 5 bases; junction bases outside the gene matches: 5. CDR1 and CDR2 (germline): KGHSH, LQKENI. This CDR3 spans 15 amino acids. The CDR3 sequence is CASSPTGGSNEKLFF. In DNA, the CDR3 is TGTGCCAGCTCACCTACAGGGGGATCAAATGAAAAACTGTTTTTT. The full variable domain, its missing parts supplied by reference TRBV18 and TRBJ1-4, is NAGVMQNPRHLVRRRGQEARLRCSPMKGHSHVYWYRQLPEEGLKFMVYLQKENIIDESGMPKERFSAEFPKEGPSILRIQQVVRGDSAAYFCASSPTGGSNEKLFFGSGTQLSVL.

This chain connects TRBV7-3 to TRBJ2-5; possible D gene TRBD1, 6 bases. Germline lookup yields CDR1 SGHTA and CDR2 FQGTGA. Trimming shortened V by 5 bases and J by 5 bases, and 12 bases separated the two germline ends. This CDR3 spans 13 amino acids. CDR3 protein: CASSQTGPETQYF. For the CDR3, the DNA is TGTGCCAGCAGCCAGACAGGACCCGAGACCCAGTACTTC.

This chain links TRBV6-1 with TRBJ1-5; the D is unclear. V was shortened by 4 bases and J by 2 bases, with 27 bases between the two germline ends. The CDR3 extends over 20 amino acids. Germline lookup yields CDR1 MNHNS and CDR2 SASEGT. This chain's CDR3 is CASSVSRAAKNQAGNQPQHF. CDR3 bases: TGTGCCAGCAGTGTGAGTAGGGCGGCGAAGAATCAAGCGGGCAATCAGCCCCAGCATTTT.

The chain has TRBV9 and TRBJ2-7; TRBD1 is a possible D gene (6 bases). V shed 0 bases and J shed 5 bases, with 15 bases lying between them. Per germline, CDR1 SGDLS and CDR2 YYNGEE. This CDR3 has 15 residues. DNA for the CDR3: TGTGCCAGCAGCGTAGAAGCAGGGGCGATCAACGAGCAGTACTTC. Protein product: CASSVEAGAINEQYF.

The chain couples TRBV4-1 to TRBJ2-3; TRBD1 matches 9 bases. Germline CDR1 reads MGHRA; CDR2 reads YSYEKL. V lost 2 bases to trimming and J lost 5 bases; unmatched junction nucleotides: 8. There are 16 residues in the CDR3. Here the CDR3 DNA reads TGCGCCAGCAGCCAAATTGGGACAGGGCAGGGAGATACGCAGTATTTT. Protein product: CASSQIGTGQGDTQYF.

This chain uses TRBV10-3 with TRBJ2-5; the D gene is possibly TRBD1 (6 bases). Germline V gene data show CDR1 as ENHRY and CDR2 as SYGVKD. CDR3 length equals 15 residues. Trimming took off 10 bases at V and 5 bases at J, with 23 bases between the two ends. CDR3 sequence (DNA): TGTGCCACAGGGGCTAACGCCGGCCGTCGGGAGACCCAGTACTTC. Translation: CATGANAGRRETQYF.

This chain joins TRBV28 and TRBJ2-7; tentatively, D is TRBD2 (6 bases). V lost 5 bases and J lost 3, with 14 bases in between. The CDR3 runs to 14 residues. Germline CDR1 reads MDHEN; CDR2 reads SYDVKM. Here the CDR3 DNA reads TGTGCCAGCAGTCTGCCGGGACTTAACTACGAGCAGTACTTC. Protein product: CASSLPGLNYEQYF.